The clone carrying this T cell receptor beta chain occurred many times. Time point meaning: newly diagnosed GD, antithyroid drugs for less than 3 months. Preparation of the TCR library used RNA extracted from PBMCs. The sample comes from a study of regulatory T cells in long-lasting Graves disease. The TCR beta library used iRepertoire HTBI primers with Arm-PCR amplification of CDR3. TCRdb independently ran MiXCR on the multiplex PCR reads; one entry per CDR3 protein. The repertoire holds about 350,000 distinct CDR3 sequences, with over 15% as singletons. Germline V gene data show CDR1 as MDHEN and CDR2 as SYDVKM. The length of the CDR3 is 15 residues. V was cut by 8 bases and J by 0 bases, with 16 bases left in between. These records were also assigned to another study, of T cells in Graves' hyperthyroidism and ophthalmopathy.

The receptor was derived from a man aged 35-49 years with Graves disease. V and J are TRBV28 and TRBJ2-5; D might be TRBD1 (5 bases). The sequencing here drew on peripheral blood mononuclear cells (PBMCs), taken at new diagnosis, from a patient treated with antithyroid drugs. In DNA, the CDR3 is TGTGCCAGCGCAGGGAATCTGGAGTACCAAGAGACCCAGTACTTC. Amino acids: CASAGNLEYQETQYF.